In its sample, the clone carrying this T cell receptor (beta chain) was seen a few times. An end of the junction differs from the germline gene, which may be a read error. This record belongs to a study of early T cells in non-severe SARS-CoV-2 infection. CDR1 is SGHNT and CDR2 is YYREEE in the germline V gene (reference sequence). This CDR3 region has 17 residues. TCRdb analysed the 5' RACE reads with MiXCR anew, one entry per CDR3 protein. The sample shows approximately 52,000 distinct CDR3 sequences, 15% of them seen only once. This sequence was found in an adult who was a healthcare worker with PCR-confirmed SARS-CoV-2 infection or an uninfected control (not recorded which). The specimen comprised whole blood, sampled at baseline. This sequence joins TRBV5-4 and TRBJ2-1; TRBD2 aligns across 7 bases. The CDR3 spells CASSSTDGLVASNEQFF. The CDR3 DNA sequence: TGTGCCAGCAGCTCCACCGACGGACTAGTGGCCTCCAATGAACAGTTCTTC.